A selection of T cell receptor beta chains follows, all from one sample in a study of human T cells and chemical hapten exposure. TCRdb processed the RACE reads anew with MiXCR; each CDR3 protein has one entry. The table has 280,000 or so distinct CDR3 sequences, approximately 8% seen once. Here the sequenced sample was whole blood, taken in connection with sensitization to the hapten diphenylcyclopropenone (DPC). The source is a man aged 18-30 years with alopecia areata. Some clones in this sample may be carry-over from other donors' samples. CDR3s include the opening cysteine and the closing phenylalanine or tryptophan. The D gene is left open where the match is weak. Rows may omit the clone size; those that give it use once, few, many or a size class.

D gene: NA; V gene: TRBV7-2; clone size: few; J gene: TRBJ2-1; CDR3 DNA: TGTGCCAGCAGCTTCTATAGCAACAATGAGCAGTTCTTC; CDR3 protein: CASSFYSNNEQFF
D gene: TRBD1; V gene: TRBV7-9; clone size: few; J gene: TRBJ2-2; CDR3 DNA: TGTGCCAGCAGCTTACCAGGGGGCGCGAACACCGGGGAGCTGTTTTTT; CDR3 protein: CASSLPGGANTGELFF
D gene: TRBD1; V gene: TRBV12-3/TRBV12-4; clone size: NA; J gene: TRBJ2-3; CDR3 DNA: TGTGCCAGCAGAGTGAGGGGGCGCGGGTCAGATACGCAGTATTTT; CDR3 protein: CASRVRGRGSDTQYF
D gene: NA; V gene: TRBV20-1; clone size: few; J gene: TRBJ2-1; CDR3 DNA: TGCAGTGCTAGAGATCGGGCAGGGAGTGGCGATGAGCAGTTCTTC; CDR3 protein: CSARDRAGSGDEQFF
D gene: NA; V gene: TRBV20-1; clone size: NA; J gene: TRBJ2-3; CDR3 DNA: TGCAGTGCTAGGGACAGACGCACAGATACGCAGTATTTT; CDR3 protein: CSARDRRTDTQYF
D gene: NA; V gene: TRBV27; clone size: few; J gene: TRBJ2-1; CDR3 DNA: TGTGCCAGCACCGGGTCCACTCCTGGATGGAAGTTCTTC; CDR3 protein: CASTGSTPGWKFF
D gene: NA; V gene: TRBV7-9; clone size: NA; J gene: TRBJ2-7; CDR3 DNA: TGTGCCAGCAGCTTACCCCCGGACTACGAGCAGTACTTC; CDR3 protein: CASSLPPDYEQYF
D gene: NA; V gene: TRBV4-3; clone size: many; J gene: TRBJ1-2; CDR3 DNA: TGCGCCAGCAGCCAATTGGAGAGGAACTATGGCTACACCTTC; CDR3 protein: CASSQLERNYGYTF
D gene: TRBD2; V gene: TRBV20-1; clone size: NA; J gene: TRBJ2-7; CDR3 DNA: TGCAGTGCCAGCGGACTAGCGGGTCGAAGCGAGCAGTACTTC; CDR3 protein: CSASGLAGRSEQYF
D gene: NA; V gene: TRBV15; clone size: NA; J gene: TRBJ2-1; CDR3 DNA: TGTGCCACCAGCAGACCGGACAGAGGGCTGACGCAGTTCTTC; CDR3 protein: CATSRPDRGLTQFF